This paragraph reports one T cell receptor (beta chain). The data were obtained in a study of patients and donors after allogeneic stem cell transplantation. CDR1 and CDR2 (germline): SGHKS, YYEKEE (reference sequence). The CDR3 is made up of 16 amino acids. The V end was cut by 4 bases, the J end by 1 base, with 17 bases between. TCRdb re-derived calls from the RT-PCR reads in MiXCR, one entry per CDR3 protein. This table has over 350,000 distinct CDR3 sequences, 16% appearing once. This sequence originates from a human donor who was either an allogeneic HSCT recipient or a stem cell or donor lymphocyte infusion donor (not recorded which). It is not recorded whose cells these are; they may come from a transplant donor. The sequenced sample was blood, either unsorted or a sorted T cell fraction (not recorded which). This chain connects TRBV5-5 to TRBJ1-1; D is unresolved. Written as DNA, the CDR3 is TGTGCCAGCAGCCCTCGAACCTCCCTGGGGAACACTGAAGCTTTCTTT. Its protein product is CASSPRTSLGNTEAFF.